This note documents a single TCR beta chain sequence. A quantity of about 0.5 to 1 ug RNA underwent reverse transcription using random hexamers. TCRdb passed the immunoSEQ multiplex PCR reads through MiXCR, listing each CDR3 protein once. This table has 250,000 to 300,000 distinct CDR3 sequences, 65% to 90% appearing once. This specimen comes from a study of CD8 T cells in Susac syndrome. Trimming removed 1 base at V and 9 bases at J, with 13 bases between. Per the germline V gene, CDR1 is SGHDN and CDR2 is FVKESK. The CDR3 is 14 amino acids. Sequencing of TCR beta covered CD8+ and CD4+ T cells obtained from blood. CD8+ and CD4+ T cells were negatively isolated; TEMRA cells were FACS-enriched.

The rearrangement links TRBV14 to TRBJ1-5; D is undetermined. The sample taken for sequencing was CD8+ T cells from PBMCs. The receptor's source is a human donor with multiple sclerosis. The CDR3 DNA follows: TGTGCCAGCAGCCAAGGGTCCCCCATAGCGCCCCAGCATTTT. This codes for CASSQGSPIAPQHF.